The present TCR beta chain was sequenced within a study of blood T cell repertoires in COVID-19. At the level of the study: COVID-19 samples collected from the United States, Italy and Spain covered acute and convalescent phases.

In the source study's methods: By means of reference gene primer amplification, nucleated cell counts were estimated. The data were produced by immunoSEQ multiplex PCR, yet TCRdb's version contains in-frame clones alone and is incomplete. That table gives V, J and clone size, and the DNA gave D and trimming. The table includes 90,000 or so clones, roughly 83% detected once. Trimming left V 2 bases short and J 0 bases short, with 8 bases between. This CDR3 comprises 14 residues. Per germline, CDR1 LNHDA and CDR2 SQIVND (reference sequence). This chain connects TRBV19 to TRBJ2-7; a weak D match, TRBD2 (5 bases). Material for sequencing was peripheral blood. This receptor was obtained from a human donor in a cohort sampled during active COVID-19. Here the CDR3 DNA reads TGTGCCAGTAGTATACAGCGGAGCTCCTACGAGCAGTACTTC. It codes for CASSIQRSSYEQYF.